Below, 9 T cell receptor beta chains from the same sample are listed, as sequenced in a study of blood T cell repertoires in COVID-19. This table comes from immunoSEQ multiplex PCR, and its TCRdb copy is limited to in-frame clones, with some not included. The sample includes approximately 440,000 clones, 87% seen only once; the top ten take around 0.7%. Material for sequencing was PBMCs or T cells enriched from blood (not recorded which). The receptor set was obtained from a young woman who had recovered from COVID-19.

The chain links TRBV28 to TRBJ2-6, with a possible D match to TRBD1 (6 bases). The V and J ends lost 4 bases and 0 bases respectively, with 22 bases between them. The germline CDR1 and CDR2 sequences are MDHEN and SYDVKM. CDR3 length equals 20 residues. This CDR3 is CASSSRDTDFALSGANVLTF. The CDR3 DNA follows: TGTGCCAGCAGTTCCCGGGACACAGATTTCGCTCTCTCTGGGGCCAACGTCCTGACTTTC.

The chain couples TRBV7-2 to TRBJ2-2, with a tentative D call TRBD2 (6 bases). The CDR3 runs to 16 residues. The V gene's germline CDR1 is SGHTA and CDR2 FQGNSA. Trimming left V 8 bases short and J 2 bases short, with 18 bases between. This chain's CDR3 is CASGTRRGLNTGELFF. The CDR3 DNA follows: TGTGCCAGCGGTACCCGGCGGGGATTAAACACCGGGGAGCTGTTTTTT.

The chain uses TRBV5-3 and TRBJ2-3, with 8 bases aligning to TRBD1. TRBV5-3 is recorded as an ORF, its role being uncertain. This CDR3 is built from 15 residues. V shed 2 bases and J 5 bases; nucleotides not matched to a gene: 7. The CDR3 region is CARSFPTGAKDTQYF. CDR3 coding DNA: TGTGCCAGAAGCTTCCCGACAGGGGCAAAAGATACGCAGTATTTT.

This chain connects TRBV10-3 to TRBJ1-1; 11 bases agree with TRBD1. After removal of 6 bases from V and 11 bases from J, the junction contained 8 bases not matched to a gene. This CDR3 has 13 residues. CDR1 is ENHRY, CDR2 SYGVKD, per germline. As DNA, the CDR3 is TGTGCCATCAGCGAGGGACAGGGGGATGCGGCTTTCTTT. This encodes CAISEGQGDAAFF.

This sequence joins TRBV5-1 and TRBJ2-5, with a possible D match to TRBD1 (6 bases). Trimming cost V 4 bases and J 1 base, with 11 bases left between them. The CDR3 contains 14 residues. The germline V gene has CDR1 SGHRS and CDR2 YFSETQ. CDR3 bases: TGCGCCAGCAGCATGGACAGAGTCCAAGAGACCCAGTACTTC. Translating gives CASSMDRVQETQYF.

The CDR3 nucleotides read TGCGCCAGCAGCCAAGGGATGGTGGGAGACAGGACTGGCTACACCTTC. Encoded protein: CASSQGMVGDRTGYTF. The rearrangement joins TRBV4-1 to TRBJ1-2; D perhaps matches TRBD1 (6 bases). The V and J ends lost 1 base and 7 bases respectively, with 19 bases between them. The CDR3 has 16 residues. Germline V lookup: CDR1 MGHRA, CDR2 YSYEKL.

The CDR3 DNA sequence: TGCGCCAGCAGCCTGTTAACGGGACTAGCGGGGGGGAATATATCCTACGAGCAGTACTTC. Amino acid sequence: CASSLLTGLAGGNISYEQYF. The rearrangement joins TRBV5-1 to TRBJ2-7, with TRBD2 matching over 16 bases. Trimming removed 4 bases from V and 1 base from J; junction bases left unmatched: 14. The CDR3 extends over 20 amino acids. Looked up from germline, CDR1 is SGHRS and CDR2 is YFSETQ.

This chain connects TRBV9 to TRBJ1-1; TRBD1 is a possible D gene (5 bases). The V end lost 4 bases, the J end lost 4 bases, and 11 bases lay between the germline ends. The CDR3 spans 13 residues. Germline V gene lookup returns CDR1 SGDLS and CDR2 YYNGEE. CDR3 residues: CASSLRVGTEAFF. In nucleotides, the CDR3 is TGTGCCAGCAGCCTCAGGGTCGGCACTGAAGCTTTCTTT.

V and J are TRBV12-5 and TRBJ1-2; maybe TRBD1 (5 bases). CDR3 length: 15 amino acids. The germline V and J ends were trimmed by 5 bases and 5 bases, with 18 bases remaining between them. Germline loops: CDR1 LGHNT, CDR2 FRNRAP. Here the CDR3 DNA reads TGTGCTAGTGGTCTCCCCCAGGGCAGGTCGTATGGCTACACCTTC. It translates to CASGLPQGRSYGYTF.